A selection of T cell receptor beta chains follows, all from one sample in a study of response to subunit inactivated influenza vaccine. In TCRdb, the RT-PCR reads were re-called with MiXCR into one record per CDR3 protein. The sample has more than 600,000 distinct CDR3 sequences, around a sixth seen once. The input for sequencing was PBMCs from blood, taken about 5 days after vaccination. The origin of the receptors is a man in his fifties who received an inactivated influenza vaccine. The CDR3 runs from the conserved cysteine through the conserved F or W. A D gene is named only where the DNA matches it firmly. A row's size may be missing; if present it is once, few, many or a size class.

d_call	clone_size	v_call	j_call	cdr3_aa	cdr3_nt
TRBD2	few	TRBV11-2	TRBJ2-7	CASSLEGLAGVEQYF	TGTGCCAGCAGCTTAGAAGGGCTAGCGGGAGTTGAGCAGTACTTC
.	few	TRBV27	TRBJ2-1	CASSLFDSLNNEQFF	TGTGCCAGCAGTTTATTCGACAGCCTGAACAATGAGCAGTTCTTC
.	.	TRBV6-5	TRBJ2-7	CASSYSAGHRSYEQYF	TGTGCCAGCAGTTACTCTGCAGGACACCGGTCCTACGAGCAGTACTTC
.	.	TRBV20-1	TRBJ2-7	CSGGAAYEQYF	TGCAGTGGCGGGGCGGCCTACGAGCAGTACTTC
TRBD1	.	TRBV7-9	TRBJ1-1	CASSLTGVTEAFF	TGTGCCAGCAGCTTGACAGGGGTTACTGAAGCTTTCTTT
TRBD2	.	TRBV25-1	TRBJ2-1	CASSASPLADVTNSYNEQFF	TGTGCCAGCAGTGCCTCCCCTCTAGCGGATGTAACAAACTCCTACAATGAGCAGTTCTTC
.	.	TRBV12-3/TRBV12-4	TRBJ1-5	CASSFGTNSNQPQHF	TGTGCCAGCAGTTTCGGGACGAATAGCAATCAGCCCCAGCATTTT
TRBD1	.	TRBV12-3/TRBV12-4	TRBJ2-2	CAGSLTGTGELFF	TGTGCCGGCAGCCTGACAGGGACCGGGGAGCTGTTTTTT
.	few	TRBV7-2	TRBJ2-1	CASSQTHNEQFF	TGTGCCAGCAGTCAAACTCACAATGAGCAGTTCTTC
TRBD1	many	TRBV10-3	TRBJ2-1	CAISAWTGESEQFF	TGTGCCATCAGTGCCTGGACAGGGGAAAGTGAGCAGTTCTTC
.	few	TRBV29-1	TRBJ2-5	CSGLDGYQETQYF	TGCAGCGGGCTAGACGGTTACCAAGAGACCCAGTACTTC
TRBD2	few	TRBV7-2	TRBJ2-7	CASSSHGLASSYEQYF	TGTGCCAGCAGCTCCCACGGACTAGCTAGCTCCTACGAGCAGTACTTC
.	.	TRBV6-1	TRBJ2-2	CASSQTGEGGELFF	TGTGCCAGCAGTCAGACAGGGGAGGGCGGGGAGCTGTTTTTT
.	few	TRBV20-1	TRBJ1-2	CSARDSEVYGYTF	TGCAGTGCTAGAGATTCTGAAGTTTATGGCTACACCTTC
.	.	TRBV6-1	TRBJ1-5	CASSEAPVFQPQHF	TGTGCCAGCAGTGAAGCCCCAGTCTTTCAGCCCCAGCATTTT
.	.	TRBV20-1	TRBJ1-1	CSAKKGSRKWTEAFF	TGCAGTGCTAAAAAGGGCAGCCGGAAGTGGACTGAAGCTTTCTTT
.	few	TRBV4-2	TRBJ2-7	CASSQDLASLEQYF	TGTGCCAGCAGCCAAGATCTGGCCAGTTTAGAGCAGTACTTC
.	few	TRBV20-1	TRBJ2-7	CSAPFRGGYEQYF	TGCAGTGCTCCCTTCAGGGGAGGGTACGAGCAGTACTTC
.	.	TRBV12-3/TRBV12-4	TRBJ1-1	CASSLARLSGFVAFF	TGTGCCAGCAGTTTAGCCCGTTTATCCGGGTTTGTAGCTTTCTTT
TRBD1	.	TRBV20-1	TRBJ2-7	CSAQPGTGSLEQYF	TGCAGTGCCCAACCTGGGACAGGATCCCTCGAGCAGTACTTC
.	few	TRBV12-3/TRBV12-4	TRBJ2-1	CASSFWTGIYNEQFF	TGTGCCAGCAGTTTTTGGACTGGGATCTACAATGAGCAGTTCTTC
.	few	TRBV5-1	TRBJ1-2	CASSLDRIGSGYTF	TGCGCCAGCAGCTTGGACAGGATAGGAAGTGGCTACACCTTC